The 29 T cell receptor beta chains in this list originate from one sample, sequenced in a study of lymphopenia after photon versus proton radiotherapy. Only in-frame clones appear in the TCRdb table, and some are missing; sequencing was by immunoSEQ multiplex PCR. The sample comprises 150,000 to 200,000 clones, roughly nine tenths of which are singletons, and around 4.7% rests with the top ten. The source was peripheral blood, collected from a patient treated with photon-based radiotherapy. The receptors here all came from a middle-aged man with gastric cancer.

CDR3 amino acids: CASSRRGAWGGELFF. The CDR3 nucleotides read TGTGCCAGCAGCCGCCGGGGGGCCTGGGGCGGGGAGCTGTTTTTT. The rearrangement uses TRBV27 and TRBJ2-2, with a possible D match to TRBD2 (7 bases). The CDR3 is 15 amino acids. From germline, CDR1 is MNHEY and CDR2 SMNVEV (reference sequence). Trimming removed 6 bases from V and 7 bases from J, with 18 bases in between.

The chain joins TRBV29-1 to TRBJ2-7; D remains ambiguous. The CDR3 has 16 residues. Germline V gene lookup returns CDR1 SQVTM and CDR2 ANQGSEA. The V gene lost 1 base and the J gene lost 2 bases, with 18 bases spanning the gap. The CDR3, as DNA: TGCAGCGTTGAAGGGGGAACGGAGTCCCCCCCCTACGAGCAGTACTTC. Protein: CSVEGGTESPPYEQYF.

This clone was counted between two and nine times. The J gene is TRBJ2-7, the V gene TRBV14, with 8 bases fitting TRBD2. Germline V lookup: CDR1 SGHDN, CDR2 FVKESK. The CDR3 runs 18 residues. After removal of 1 base from V and 0 bases from J, the junction contained 11 bases not matched to a gene. CDR3 loop: CASSQVSGSGRFSYEQYF. The CDR3 coding sequence is TGTGCCAGCAGCCAAGTAAGTGGGAGCGGGAGATTCTCCTACGAGCAGTACTTC.

The rearrangement uses TRBV11-3 and TRBJ2-3; D remains unclear. There are 13 residues in the CDR3. Germline V gene lookup returns CDR1 SGHNT and CDR2 YENEEA. The V and J ends lost 0 bases and 6 bases respectively, with 7 bases between them. The CDR3 here is CASSLEGMDTQYF. In nucleotides, the CDR3 is TGTGCCAGCAGCTTAGAAGGGATGGATACGCAGTATTTT.

This sequence joins TRBV5-8 and TRBJ2-5, with D uncertain. The CDR3 spans 13 residues. Germline CDR1 SGHTS, CDR2 YDEGEE. Between the trimmed V and J ends, which lost 3 bases and 5 bases, there was a span of 11 bases. In DNA form, the CDR3 reads TGTGCCAGCAGCTCCCCCCCTAGGGAGACCCAGTACTTC. It codes for CASSSPPRETQYF.

V gene TRBV11-3 combines with J gene TRBJ1-1; D is unresolved. Trimming cost V 3 bases and J 4 bases, with 6 bases left between them. Germline CDR1 SGHNT, CDR2 YENEEA. The CDR3 length is 12 residues. CDR3 nucleotides: TGTGCCAGCAGCTTTCGGGGCACTGAAGCTTTCTTT. This translates into CASSFRGTEAFF.

The CDR3 region has the DNA TGTGCCAGCAGTGAAGTCTCTAGCGGGAAGGATACGCAGTATTTT. It translates to CASSEVSSGKDTQYF. The chain combines TRBV6-1 with TRBJ2-3; 9 bases agree with TRBD2. This CDR3 is 15 amino acids long. The ends lost 1 base at V and 6 bases at J; junction bases unmatched: 5. CDR1 and CDR2 (germline): MNHNS, SASEGT.

V and J are TRBV4-3 and TRBJ2-7; D is possibly TRBD1 (5 bases). This CDR3 spans 15 amino acids. With 0 bases removed from V and 4 bases from J, the gap between germline ends came to 13 bases. The V gene's germline CDR1 is LGHNA and CDR2 YSLEER. CDR3 nucleotide sequence: TGCGCCAGCAGCCAAGAGGCTCAGGGCCAATACGAGCAGTACTTC. This encodes CASSQEAQGQYEQYF.

J is TRBJ2-3 and V is TRBV27, with 12 bases aligning to TRBD2. The CDR3 consists of 17 residues. V shed 6 bases, J shed 3 bases, and the junction held 10 bases outside the gene matches. The V gene's germline CDR1 is MNHEY and CDR2 SMNVEV (reference sequence). Written as DNA, the CDR3 is TGTGCCAGCAGCCGGACTAGCGGGACCACAAGGACAGATACGCAGTATTTT. Its translation is CASSRTSGTTRTDTQYF.

The chain uses TRBV7-2 and TRBJ2-5; the match to TRBD2 covers 9 bases. V lost 7 bases, J lost 5 bases, and 17 bases stayed unmatched. Germline lookup yields CDR1 SGHTA and CDR2 FQGNSA. This CDR3 is 17 amino acids long. The CDR3 reads CASMLPGLASRKETQYF. CDR3 nucleotides: TGTGCCAGCATGCTCCCGGGACTAGCTTCGAGGAAGGAGACCCAGTACTTC. Full variable domain (outside the CDR3, taken from reference TRBV7-2 and TRBJ2-5): GAGVSQSPSNKVTEKGKDVELRCDPISGHTALYWYRQSLGQGLEFLIYFQGNSAPDKSGLPSDRFSAERTGGSVSTLTIQRTQQEDSAVYLCASMLPGLASRKETQYFGPGTRLLVL.

The V and J genes are TRBV19 and TRBJ2-2; 16 bases align to TRBD2. From germline, CDR1 is LNHDA and CDR2 SQIVND (reference sequence). The CDR3 spans 18 residues. Trimming took 3 bases from V and 4 from J; bases not matched to a gene: 5. In DNA, the CDR3 is TGTGCCAGTAGTATGGGACTAGCGGGAGGGCCGGGCACCGGGGAGCTGTTTTTT. Its protein is CASSMGLAGGPGTGELFF.

This chain links TRBV5-1 with TRBJ2-2, with 9 bases aligning to TRBD1. This CDR3 is built from 14 residues. Germline values: CDR1 SGHRS, CDR2 YFSETQ. The V gene end was trimmed by 7 bases and the J gene end by 4 bases; junction bases not matched to a gene: 5. The CDR3 loop is CASRDRVTTGELFF. DNA of the CDR3: TGCGCCAGCCGGGACAGGGTAACCACCGGGGAGCTGTTTTTT. The variable domain in full, with the rest retrieved from reference TRBV5-1 and TRBJ2-2, is KAGVTQTPRYLIKTRGQQVTLSCSPISGHRSVSWYQQTPGQGLQFLFEYFSETQRNKGNFPGRFSGRQFSNSRSEMNVSTLELGDSALYLCASRDRVTTGELFFGEGSRLTVL.

The chain uses TRBV29-1 and TRBJ2-7; 7 bases fit TRBD2. This CDR3 spans 11 amino acids. Per germline, CDR1 SQVTM and CDR2 ANQGSEA. V shed 6 bases and J 5 bases; nucleotides not matched to a gene: 4. The CDR3 is CSVSTSNEQYF. The CDR3, as DNA: TGCAGCGTCTCGACTAGCAACGAGCAGTACTTC.

The table lists this clone with a count of one. V usage is TRBV4-3 and J usage is TRBJ2-3; TRBD1 or TRBD2 may be the D gene (7 bases each). The CDR3 covers 17 residues. Between the trimmed V and J ends, which lost 4 bases and 3 bases, there was a span of 20 bases. The germline gives CDR1 LGHNA, CDR2 YSLEER. CDR3 in DNA: TGCGCCAGCAGCCCTCGAGCAGGGGGGGCATTGACAGATACGCAGTATTTT. Translating it yields CASSPRAGGALTDTQYF.

The rearrangement joins TRBV28 to TRBJ2-3; 14 nucleotides match TRBD2. Germline trimming cut 3 bases from V and 4 bases from J; bases unmatched to any gene: 0. The CDR3 covers 15 residues. The germline gives CDR1 MDHEN, CDR2 SYDVKM. The CDR3 sequence is CASSLGLAGADTQYF. DNA of the CDR3: TGTGCCAGCAGTTTGGGACTAGCGGGAGCAGATACGCAGTATTTT.

This clone was observed a handful of times. The gene calls are TRBV6-1 and TRBJ2-7; the D gene is possibly TRBD2 (10 bases). Germline CDR1 and CDR2: MNHNS and SASEGT. V gave up 1 base and J gave up 1 base, with 23 bases separating them. The CDR3 is 19 residues long. The CDR3: CASSEVQGAWTSGSYEQYF. The CDR3 region has the DNA TGTGCCAGCAGTGAAGTACAGGGGGCCTGGACTAGCGGATCCTACGAGCAGTACTTC.

The chain recombines TRBV7-9 with TRBJ2-1; TRBD2 agrees at 8 bases. The CDR3 runs 14 residues. V lost 5 bases, J lost 9 bases, and 9 bases stayed unmatched. Germline V gene sequence: CDR1 SEHNR, CDR2 FQNEAQ (reference sequence). CDR3 in amino acids: CASSPSGSRREQFF. CDR3 sequence (DNA): TGTGCCAGCAGCCCAAGCGGGAGTAGGCGTGAGCAGTTCTTC. The variable domain in full, with the rest retrieved from reference TRBV7-9 and TRBJ2-1, is DTGVSQNPRHKITKRGQNVTFRCDPISEHNRLYWYRQTLGQGPEFLTYFQNEAQLEKSRLLSDRFSAERPKGSFSTLEIQRTEQGDSAMYLCASSPSGSRREQFFGPGTRLTVL.

This clone was seen a handful of times. The gene calls are TRBV7-2 and TRBJ1-1; the D gene is possibly TRBD1 (5 bases). The CDR3 sequence is 15 residues long. V lost 5 bases to trimming and J lost 6 bases, with 19 bases between them. Per the germline V gene, CDR1 is SGHTA and CDR2 is FQGNSA. DNA for the CDR3: TGTGCCAGCAGCCCATCGGAGGGGAGGATCGCTGAAGCTTTCTTT. Its translation: CASSPSEGRIAEAFF.

This clone has a single count. This chain connects TRBV25-1 to TRBJ2-5; TRBD1 is a possible D gene (5 bases). The V end lost 4 bases, the J end lost 4 bases, and 10 bases lay between the germline ends. This CDR3 is 13 amino acids long. Germline CDR1 reads MGHDK; CDR2 reads SYGVNS. This chain's CDR3 is CASSAQGSETQYF. Here the CDR3 DNA reads TGTGCCAGCAGTGCTCAGGGTTCAGAGACCCAGTACTTC.

V is TRBV5-1 and J is TRBJ2-1; D is uncertain. CDR1 is SGHRS, CDR2 YFSETQ, per germline. This CDR3 comprises 14 residues. V shed 0 bases and J shed 5 bases, with 9 bases lying between them. The CDR3, as DNA: TGCGCCAGCAGCTTGGCCGCTGGGGACAATGAGCAGTTCTTC. This gives the protein CASSLAAGDNEQFF.

This chain connects TRBV14 to TRBJ2-7; D is uncertain. Germline V gene lookup returns CDR1 SGHDN and CDR2 FVKESK. Trimming took 0 bases from V and 3 from J, leaving 6 bases between them. The CDR3 consists of 13 residues. CDR3 sequence reads: CASSQDGVYEQYF. The DNA of the CDR3 is TGTGCCAGCAGCCAAGATGGAGTCTACGAGCAGTACTTC.

The gene calls are TRBV25-1 and TRBJ2-2, with D maybe TRBD2 (6 bases). CDR1 MGHDK and CDR2 SYGVNS come from the germline V gene. The CDR3 contains 15 residues. Trimming took 2 bases from V and 1 from J, leaving 8 bases between them. CDR3 in DNA: TGTGCCAGCAGTGAAGCGGGACTGAACACCGGGGAGCTGTTTTTT. It encodes CASSEAGLNTGELFF.

A single count supports this clone. The chain is built from TRBV25-1 and TRBJ2-7; TRBD2 agrees at 7 bases. The CDR3 extends over 13 amino acids. V lost 4 bases, J lost 1 base, and 1 base stayed unmatched. CDR1 is MGHDK, CDR2 SYGVNS, per germline. Here the CDR3 DNA reads TGTGCCAGCAGTGCTAGCGGTTCCTACGAGCAGTACTTC. Its translation: CASSASGSYEQYF.

The chain joins TRBV11-2 to TRBJ2-7; 12 bases map to TRBD2. V was pared by 3 bases and J by 1 base, with 7 bases of the junction left unmatched. Germline V CDR1 and CDR2: SGHAT, FQNNGV. The length of the CDR3 is 17 residues. The CDR3 spells CASSLGTSGRPSYEQYF. The CDR3 DNA sequence: TGTGCCAGCAGCTTGGGGACTAGCGGGCGACCTTCCTACGAGCAGTACTTC.

This clone was picked up one time. The gene calls are TRBV6-1 and TRBJ1-5; a possible D gene is TRBD1 (5 bases). Trimming pared 4 bases from V and 3 bases from J, leaving 13 bases between. The CDR3 extends over 15 amino acids. Germline CDR1 and CDR2: MNHNS and SASEGT. The chain's CDR3 is CASSARPGINQPQHF. CDR3 sequence (DNA): TGTGCCAGCAGTGCTCGGCCAGGGATCAATCAGCCCCAGCATTTT.

V gene TRBV5-1 combines with J gene TRBJ2-6; TRBD1 matches at 8 bases. V lost 0 bases and J lost 5; bases outside the gene matches: 7. The CDR3 loop spans 17 amino acids. Germline CDR1 reads SGHRS; CDR2 reads YFSETQ. The CDR3 DNA reads TGCGCCAGCAGCTTGGCGGGACAGGCGCATAGGGCCAACGTCCTGACTTTC. It is translated as CASSLAGQAHRANVLTF.

The chain combines TRBV11-2 with TRBJ2-3; TRBD1 aligns across 9 bases. This CDR3 is 14 amino acids long. The V gene's germline CDR1 is SGHAT and CDR2 FQNNGV. V lost 5 bases and J lost 7; bases outside the gene matches: 7. The CDR3 spells CASSAPGTGNTQYF. The CDR3, as DNA: TGTGCCAGCAGCGCACCCGGGACAGGGAATACGCAGTATTTT.

The rearrangement joins TRBV29-1 to TRBJ2-1, with D tentatively TRBD2 (6 bases). Trimming removed 5 bases at V and 4 bases at J, with 21 bases between. CDR1 SQVTM and CDR2 ANQGSEA come from the germline V gene. This CDR3 region has 16 residues. CDR3 sequence (DNA): TGCAGCGTTTGCCCAGGGAGCGGGCCGTTTTACAATGAGCAGTTCTTC. Protein sequence: CSVCPGSGPFYNEQFF.

The V gene is TRBV7-9, the J gene TRBJ2-1; D possibly matches TRBD1 or TRBD2 (5 bases each). Trimming took off 5 bases at V and 0 bases at J, with 14 bases between the two ends. Germline loops: CDR1 SEHNR, CDR2 FQNEAQ (reference sequence). This CDR3 region has 16 residues. The chain's CDR3 is CASSPQRDRSYNEQFF. In nucleotides, the CDR3 is TGTGCCAGCAGCCCCCAGAGGGACCGCTCCTACAATGAGCAGTTCTTC. Together with reference TRBV7-9 and TRBJ2-1, the CDR3 gives the full variable domain: DTGVSQNPRHKITKRGQNVTFRCDPISEHNRLYWYRQTLGQGPEFLTYFQNEAQLEKSRLLSDRFSAERPKGSFSTLEIQRTEQGDSAMYLCASSPQRDRSYNEQFFGPGTRLTVL.